This is a list of T cell receptor beta chains from one sample in a study of shared clonotypes between healthy human individuals. Assay: immunoSEQ multiplex PCR; the TCRdb copy retains only in-frame clones and omits some. The data show about 680,000 clones, 60% to 75% seen once. The sample was memory CD4+ T cells sorted from blood. These receptors were obtained from a woman in her thirties in good health. Each CDR3 is given with its conserved first and last residue. A D gene is named only where the DNA matches it firmly. Clone size is not always given. Where it is, it says once, few, many or a class for expanded clones.

d_call	clone_size	v_call	j_call	cdr3_aa	cdr3_nt
TRBD1	once	TRBV19	TRBJ2-7	CASSKQGVGEQYF	TGTGCCAGTAGTAAACAGGGGGTTGGCGAGCAGTACTTC
-	-	TRBV10-3	TRBJ1-5	CAISEYSNQPQHF	TGTGCCATCAGTGAGTACAGCAATCAGCCCCAGCATTTT
-	many	TRBV14	TRBJ1-1	CASSALMNTEAFF	TGTGCCAGCAGTGCCCTCATGAACACTGAAGCTTTCTTT
-	-	TRBV7-9	TRBJ2-4	CASSSDRQLAKNIQYF	TGTGCCAGCAGCTCAGACCGCCAGCTAGCCAAAAACATTCAGTACTTC
-	-	TRBV5-6	TRBJ1-2	CASSLLGPNLNYGYTF	TGTGCCAGCAGCTTGTTGGGGCCGAACCTTAACTATGGCTACACCTTC
TRBD1	-	TRBV5-1	TRBJ2-3	CASSTGEPTDTQYF	TGCGCCAGCTCGACAGGGGAGCCGACAGATACGCAGTATTTT
TRBD2	many	TRBV7-9	TRBJ2-7	CASSHGTSGRVEQYF	TGTGCCAGCAGTCACGGGACTAGCGGGAGGGTGGAGCAGTACTTC
TRBD2	few	TRBV10-3	TRBJ2-7	CAISERLAGVYEQYF	TGTGCCATCAGTGAAAGACTAGCGGGAGTCTACGAGCAGTACTTC
TRBD1	many	TRBV29-1	TRBJ2-7	CSVAGTASSYEQYF	TGCAGCGTAGCCGGGACAGCTAGCTCCTACGAGCAGTACTTC
TRBD1	-	TRBV7-3	TRBJ1-2	CASSSTGDGGYTF	TGTGCCAGCAGCTCTACAGGGGATGGTGGCTACACCTTC
TRBD1	-	TRBV29-1	TRBJ1-5	CSVVETGMDQPQHF	TGCAGCGTTGTTGAGACAGGGATGGATCAGCCCCAGCATTTT
-	-	TRBV18	TRBJ2-7	CASSPPFPSSYEQYF	TGTGCCAGCTCACCACCGTTTCCTAGCTCCTACGAGCAGTACTTC
-	-	TRBV5-1	TRBJ2-3	CASSPRGGIDTQYF	TGCGCCAGCAGCCCGCGGGGTGGGATCGATACGCAGTATTTT
-	-	TRBV15	TRBJ2-1	CATKTTPSRDNEQFF	TGTGCCACCAAAACCACACCCTCCCGGGACAATGAGCAGTTCTTC
-	many	TRBV19	TRBJ1-5	CASGYIDQPQHF	TGTGCCAGTGGTTACATCGATCAGCCCCAGCATTTT
-	few	TRBV2	TRBJ2-5	CASRKYQETQYF	TGTGCCAGCAGGAAATACCAAGAGACCCAGTACTTC
-	-	TRBV12-5	TRBJ1-2	CASGLVGGGDYGYTF	TGTGCTAGTGGTTTGGTGGGAGGGGGTGACTATGGCTACACCTTC
-	once	TRBV5-1	TRBJ2-2	CASSGTGNANTGELFF	TGCGCCAGCAGCGGAACAGGGAACGCGAACACCGGGGAGCTGTTTTTT
TRBD1	-	TRBV9	TRBJ1-1	CASSVRADRAGSTTEAFF	TGTGCCAGCAGCGTTCGAGCTGACAGGGCTGGCTCAACCACTGAAGCTTTCTTT
-	-	TRBV19	TRBJ1-2	CASSIDRERGHTF	TGTGCCAGTAGTATAGATCGAGAACGGGGGCACACCTTC
TRBD1	-	TRBV6-4	TRBJ2-3	CAGQDRVITDTQYF	TGTGCCGGTCAGGACAGGGTTATCACAGATACGCAGTATTTT
TRBD2	few	TRBV5-1	TRBJ2-5	CASSLGTSGRASPETQYF	TGCGCCAGCAGCTTGGGGACTAGCGGGAGGGCCTCGCCAGAGACCCAGTACTTC
TRBD1	once	TRBV2	TRBJ2-7	CASSERQGVFAEQYF	TGTGCCAGCAGTGAGAGACAGGGGGTGTTCGCCGAGCAGTACTTC
TRBD2	-	TRBV19	TRBJ2-1	CASSLLAGAANEQFF	TGTGCCAGTAGTTTACTAGCGGGAGCCGCCAATGAGCAGTTCTTC
-	-	TRBV15	TRBJ2-2	CATGGARGTGELFF	TGTGCCACCGGGGGAGCCCGAGGCACCGGGGAGCTGTTTTTT
TRBD2	-	TRBV10-1	TRBJ2-1	CASSEPGTSGRYGEQFF	TGCGCCAGCAGTGAACCTGGGACTAGCGGGAGGTACGGTGAGCAGTTCTTC
TRBD1	-	TRBV29-1	TRBJ2-5	CSVVTGQETQYF	TGCAGCGTTGTGACAGGGCAAGAGACCCAGTACTTC
-	many	TRBV6-1	TRBJ2-2	CASSEGRQPTTGELFF	TGTGCCAGCAGTGAAGGGCGACAGCCTACCACCGGGGAGCTGTTTTTT
-	-	TRBV29-1	TRBJ1-4	CSARGSDEKLFF	TGCAGCGCCCGGGGGTCAGATGAAAAACTGTTTTTT
TRBD2	-	TRBV7-3	TRBJ2-1	CASSISSGPRNEQFF	TGTGCCAGCAGCATTTCTAGCGGACCACGCAATGAGCAGTTCTTC
TRBD2	-	TRBV4-1	TRBJ2-1	CASSRGGSSYNEQFF	TGCGCCAGCAGCCGCGGCGGGAGCTCCTACAATGAGCAGTTCTTC
TRBD1	many	TRBV5-1	TRBJ1-1	CASSLVRDSLNTEAFF	TGCGCCAGCAGCTTGGTGCGGGACAGTTTGAACACTGAAGCTTTCTTT
-	-	TRBV6-5	TRBJ2-7	CASSPDEGLYEQYF	TGTGCCAGCAGTCCCGACGAGGGGCTCTACGAGCAGTACTTC
-	-	TRBV4-1	TRBJ2-3	CASSQEELTTDTQYF	TGCGCCAGCAGCCAAGAGGAACTAACCACAGATACGCAGTATTTT
-	many	TRBV25-1	TRBJ2-7	CASSPSYEQYF	TGTGCCAGCAGTCCCTCCTACGAGCAGTACTTC
-	-	TRBV6-4	TRBJ2-7	CASSDTYGKGRSSYEQYF	TGTGCCAGCAGTGACACCTACGGGAAGGGACGGTCCTCCTACGAGCAGTACTTC
TRBD1	-	TRBV10-3	TRBJ2-7	CASKLGQDNYEQYF	TGTGCCAGCAAACTGGGACAGGACAACTACGAGCAGTACTTC
TRBD2	-	TRBV7-2	TRBJ2-7	CASSLTSGEIYEQYF	TGTGCCAGCAGCTTAACTAGCGGGGAAATTTACGAGCAGTACTTC
-	-	TRBV15	TRBJ2-2	CATSSRMARTGELFF	TGTGCCACCAGCAGCCGCATGGCCCGAACCGGGGAGCTGTTTTTT
-	-	TRBV20-1	TRBJ1-2	CSAGYGYTF	TGCAGTGCAGGCTATGGCTACACCTTC
-	many	TRBV7-2	TRBJ1-1	CASRKTAITMNTEAFF	TGTGCCAGCAGAAAGACAGCTATAACCATGAACACTGAAGCTTTCTTT
TRBD1	-	TRBV7-2	TRBJ2-5	CASSLATGGYQETQYF	TGTGCCAGCAGCTTAGCGACAGGGGGCTACCAAGAGACCCAGTACTTC
-	-	TRBV28	TRBJ1-4	CASIPMARGPNEKLFF	TGTGCCAGCATTCCAATGGCCAGGGGACCTAATGAAAAACTGTTTTTT
TRBD1	-	TRBV7-9	TRBJ1-5	CASSFTGDNQPQHF	TGTGCCAGCAGCTTCACAGGGGACAATCAGCCCCAGCATTTT
-	-	TRBV20-1	TRBJ2-5	CSARGGQTQYF	TGCAGTGCTAGGGGGGGGCAGACCCAGTACTTC